This entry describes one T cell receptor (beta chain). Its antigen remains unidentified. In the same sample, other DNA sequences code for this CDR3. This specimen comes from a study of shared clonotypes between healthy human individuals. Repertoires were generated with immunoSEQ multiplex PCR, while TCRdb's copy carries only in-frame clones and drops some. The repertoire consists of 1.5 million to 2.5 million clones, with approximately 95% occurring once and the leading ten covering approximately 1%. Study-level results: It was only blood that was sampled, and tissue repertoires likely differ. Unshared clonotypes carried lower generation probabilities than those common to all four donors.

Germline V CDR1 and CDR2: SGHRS, YFSETQ. Trimming took 2 bases from V and 2 from J; bases not matched to a gene: 3. This CDR3 has 14 residues. CD8 cells regarded as naive lacked CD45RO, were positively chosen for CCR7, and omitted terminally differentiated effector memory CD45RA+ cells. Healthy adults negative for HIV, lacking recent acute infections or vaccinations, served as donors. The sequenced material came from naive CD8+ T cells sorted from blood. The chain has TRBV5-1 and TRBJ2-7; 8 bases line up with TRBD2. The TCR originated in a man aged 18 to 30 in good health. For the CDR3, the DNA is TGCGCCAGCAGCTTTGGAGCGGGAGCCTACGAGCAGTACTTC. It encodes CASSFGAGAYEQYF.